This is a list of T cell receptor beta chains from one sample in a study of T cells in Graves' hyperthyroidism and ophthalmopathy. One entry per CDR3 protein results from TCRdb running MiXCR on the multiplex PCR reads. The sample consists of about 290,000 distinct CDR3 sequences, roughly 13% of them appearing once. Sequencing was carried out using blood. The receptors were sampled from a woman aged 40-49 years with Graves' hyperthyroidism. CDR3s include the opening cysteine and the closing phenylalanine or tryptophan. D genes are given only for firm matches. Only part of the rows carry a size: once, few, many, or a class if the clone is expanded.

D,length,J,size,V,CDR3,DNA
TRBD1,16,TRBJ2-2,many,TRBV5-1,CASSGGQGINTGELFF,TGCGCCAGCAGCGGGGGACAGGGGATAAACACCGGGGAGCTGTTTTTT
-,15,TRBJ2-1,-,TRBV19,CASSIASISYNEQFF,TGTGCCAGTAGTATAGCGTCTATCTCCTACAATGAGCAGTTCTTC
-,12,TRBJ2-4,many,TRBV18,CASSPGGNIQYF,TGTGCCAGCTCACCTGGAGGCAACATTCAGTACTTC
-,13,TRBJ1-1,-,TRBV2,CATSSAPGTEAFF,TGTGCCACCTCAAGCGCTCCGGGGACTGAAGCTTTCTTT
-,13,TRBJ1-2,many,TRBV6-1,CASRAQTGNGYTF,TGTGCCAGCAGGGCCCAAACAGGGAATGGCTACACCTTC
-,13,TRBJ1-3,many,TRBV3-1,CASRQGPGNTIYF,TGTGCCAGCAGACAGGGACCAGGAAACACCATATATTTT
TRBD1,14,TRBJ1-6,-,TRBV11-2,CASSDGTGYSPLHF,TGTGCCAGCAGCGACGGGACAGGGTATTCACCCCTCCACTTT
-,15,TRBJ1-1,few,TRBV27,CASSTLLRRGTEAFF,TGTGCCAGCAGTACCCTCCTGAGAAGAGGGACTGAAGCTTTCTTT
-,13,TRBJ2-2,few,TRBV29-1,CSVEWGDTGELFF,TGCAGCGTTGAGTGGGGTGACACCGGGGAGCTGTTTTTT
TRBD1,18,TRBJ2-7,-,TRBV20-1,CSARVHGRGRSASYEQYF,TGCAGTGCTAGAGTACACGGCAGGGGGAGATCGGCGTCGTACGAGCAGTACTTC
-,14,TRBJ1-2,many,TRBV12-5,CASGQNRDFYGYTF,TGTGCTAGTGGTCAAAACAGGGATTTCTATGGCTACACCTTC
-,14,TRBJ2-2,few,TRBV19,CASSILWGDGELFF,TGTGCCAGTAGTATCCTGTGGGGCGACGGGGAGCTGTTTTTT
TRBD1,15,TRBJ1-5,many,TRBV18,CASSPGQGLINPQHF,TGTGCCAGCTCACCGGGACAGGGCCTGATCAATCCCCAGCATTTT
-,17,TRBJ1-2,-,TRBV5-6,CASSYRGGVSINYGYTF,TGTGCCAGCAGCTATCGTGGCGGGGTATCCATTAACTATGGCTACACCTTC
-,14,TRBJ1-3,many,TRBV20-1,CSASVGDSGNTIYF,TGCAGTGCCTCTGTTGGGGACTCTGGAAACACCATATATTTT
TRBD2,13,TRBJ2-5,many,TRBV29-1,CSVSGSREETQYF,TGCAGCGTGAGCGGGAGCAGGGAGGAGACCCAGTACTTC
-,13,TRBJ2-2,-,TRBV20-1,CSPPGPRTGELFF,TGCAGTCCTCCCGGGCCGCGGACCGGGGAGCTGTTTTTT